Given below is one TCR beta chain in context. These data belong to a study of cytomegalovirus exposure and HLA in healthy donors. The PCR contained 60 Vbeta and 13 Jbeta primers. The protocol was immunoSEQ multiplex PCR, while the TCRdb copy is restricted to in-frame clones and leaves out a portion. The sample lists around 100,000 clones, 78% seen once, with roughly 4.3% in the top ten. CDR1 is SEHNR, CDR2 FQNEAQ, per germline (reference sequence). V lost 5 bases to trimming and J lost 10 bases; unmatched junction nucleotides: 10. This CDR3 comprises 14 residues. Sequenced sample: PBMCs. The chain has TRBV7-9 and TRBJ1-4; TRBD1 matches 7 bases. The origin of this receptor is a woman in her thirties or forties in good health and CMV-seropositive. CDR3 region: CASSNRDSLAKLFF. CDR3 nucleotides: TGTGCCAGCAGCAACAGGGACAGCCTGGCAAAACTGTTTTTT.